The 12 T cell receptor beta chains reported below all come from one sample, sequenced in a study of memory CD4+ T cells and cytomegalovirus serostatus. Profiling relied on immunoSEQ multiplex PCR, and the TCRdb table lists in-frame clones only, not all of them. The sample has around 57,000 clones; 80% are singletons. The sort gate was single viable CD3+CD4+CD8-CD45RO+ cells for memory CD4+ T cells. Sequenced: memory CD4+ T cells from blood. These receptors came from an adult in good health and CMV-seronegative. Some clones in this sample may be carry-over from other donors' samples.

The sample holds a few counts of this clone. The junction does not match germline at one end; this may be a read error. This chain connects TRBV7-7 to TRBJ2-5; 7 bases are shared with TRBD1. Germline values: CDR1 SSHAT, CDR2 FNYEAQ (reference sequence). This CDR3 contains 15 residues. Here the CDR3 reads CASSLGRPGGETQYF. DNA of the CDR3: TGTGCTAGCAGCTTAGGTCGTCCAGGGGGAGAGACCCAGTACTTC. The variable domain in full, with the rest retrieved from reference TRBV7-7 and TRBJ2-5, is GAGVSQSPRYKVTKRGQDVTLRCDPISSHATLYWYQQALGQGPEFLTYFNYEAQPDKSGLPSDRFSAERPEGSISTLTIQRTEQRDSAMYRCASSLGRPGGETQYFGPGTRLLVL.

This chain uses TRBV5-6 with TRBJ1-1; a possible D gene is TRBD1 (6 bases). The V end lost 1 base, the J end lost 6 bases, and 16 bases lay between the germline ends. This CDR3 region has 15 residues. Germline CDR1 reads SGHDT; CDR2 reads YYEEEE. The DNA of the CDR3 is TGTGCCAGCAGCTTGTCTTACAGGGAGGAGGCTGAAGCTTTCTTT. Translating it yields CASSLSYREEAEAFF.

CDR3 protein: CASSESRVGSYNSPLHF. In DNA form, the CDR3 reads TGTGCCAGCAGTGAATCTCGGGTTGGTTCCTATAATTCACCCCTCCACTTT. The chain links TRBV2 to TRBJ1-6; D is ambiguous. The CDR3 extends over 17 amino acids. Trimming took 2 bases from V and 1 from J, leaving 12 bases between them. Germline V lookup: CDR1 SNHLY, CDR2 FYNNEI.

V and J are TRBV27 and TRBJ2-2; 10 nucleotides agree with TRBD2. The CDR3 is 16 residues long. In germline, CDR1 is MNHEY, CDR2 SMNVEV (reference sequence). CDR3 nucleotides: TGTGCGAGCCGGGCAGCGGGAGGGGCGGGTACCGGGGAGCTGTTTTTT. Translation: CASRAAGGAGTGELFF.

CDR3 in DNA: TGCAGCGTGGTATGGGGGCGCGATGAAAAACTGTTTTTT. Translated, it gives CSVVWGRDEKLFF. The chain uses TRBV29-1 and TRBJ1-4; a weak D match, TRBD1 (6 bases). The length of the CDR3 is 13 residues. Germline V gene lookup returns CDR1 SQVTM and CDR2 ANQGSEA. V was shortened by 6 bases and J by 6 bases, with 14 bases between the two germline ends.

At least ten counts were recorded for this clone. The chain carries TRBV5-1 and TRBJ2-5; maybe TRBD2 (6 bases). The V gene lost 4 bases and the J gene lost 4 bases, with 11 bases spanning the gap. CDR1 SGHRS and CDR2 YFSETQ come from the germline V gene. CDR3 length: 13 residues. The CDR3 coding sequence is TGCGCCAGCAGCGCTGGGACTCCAGAGACCCAGTACTTC. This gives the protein CASSAGTPETQYF.

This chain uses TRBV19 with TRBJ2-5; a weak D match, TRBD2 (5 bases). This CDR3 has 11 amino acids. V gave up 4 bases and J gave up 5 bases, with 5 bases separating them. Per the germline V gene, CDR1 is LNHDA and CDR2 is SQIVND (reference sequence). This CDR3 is CASSTGETQYF. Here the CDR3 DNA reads TGTGCCAGTAGTACGGGGGAGACCCAGTACTTC.

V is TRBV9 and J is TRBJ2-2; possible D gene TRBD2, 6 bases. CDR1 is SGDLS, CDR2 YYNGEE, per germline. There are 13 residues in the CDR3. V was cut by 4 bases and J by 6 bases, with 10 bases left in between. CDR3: CASSRGGAGELFF. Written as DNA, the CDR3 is TGTGCCAGCAGCCGGGGCGGGGCCGGGGAGCTGTTTTTT.

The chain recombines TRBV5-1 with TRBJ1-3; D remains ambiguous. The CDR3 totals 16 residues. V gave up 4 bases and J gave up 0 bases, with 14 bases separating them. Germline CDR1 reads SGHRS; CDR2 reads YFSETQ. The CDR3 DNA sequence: TGCGCCAGCAGCGAGGGCGCCTTAATCTCTGGAAACACCATATATTTT. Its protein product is CASSEGALISGNTIYF.

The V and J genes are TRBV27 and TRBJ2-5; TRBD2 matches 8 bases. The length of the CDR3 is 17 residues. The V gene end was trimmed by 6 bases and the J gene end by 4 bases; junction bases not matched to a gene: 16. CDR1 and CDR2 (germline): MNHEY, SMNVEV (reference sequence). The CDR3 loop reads CASRDLGRSGSRETQYF. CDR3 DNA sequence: TGTGCCAGCAGAGACCTAGGGAGGAGCGGGAGCAGAGAGACCCAGTACTTC.

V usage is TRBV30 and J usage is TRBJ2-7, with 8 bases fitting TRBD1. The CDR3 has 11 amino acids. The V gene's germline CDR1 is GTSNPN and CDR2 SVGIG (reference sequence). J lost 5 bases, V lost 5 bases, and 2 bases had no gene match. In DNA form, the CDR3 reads TGTGCCTGGGCGACAGGGGACGAGCAGTACTTC. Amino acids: CAWATGDEQYF.

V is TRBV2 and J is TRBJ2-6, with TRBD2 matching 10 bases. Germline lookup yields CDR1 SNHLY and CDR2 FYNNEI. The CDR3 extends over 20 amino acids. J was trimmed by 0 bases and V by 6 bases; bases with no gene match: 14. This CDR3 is CASRGSSGSPLTSGANVLTF. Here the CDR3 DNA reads TGTGCCAGCAGGGGCTCTAGCGGGAGTCCTCTCACCTCTGGGGCCAACGTCCTGACTTTC. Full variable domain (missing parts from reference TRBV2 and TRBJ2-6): EPEVTQTPSHQVTQMGQEVILRCVPISNHLYFYWYRQILGQKVEFLVSFYNNEISEKSEIFDDQFSVERPDGSNFTLKIRSTKLEDSAMYFCASRGSSGSPLTSGANVLTFGAGSRLTVL.